Below, one T cell receptor (beta chain) is given with its context. This CDR3 is built from 12 residues. The V end was cut by 7 bases, the J end by 6 bases, with 11 bases between. This record comes from a study of control samples from healthy donors and cancer patients. The protocol was immunoSEQ multiplex PCR, while the TCRdb copy is restricted to in-frame clones and leaves out a portion. Altogether some 120,000 clones are present, more than 85% being singletons, with the ten largest covering roughly 2.7%. This clonotype originated in a man aged 30-40 years in good health. The gene calls are TRBV12-3 or TRBV12-4 and TRBJ2-3; D gene unclear. The specimen sequenced was blood. The CDR3 DNA follows: TGTGCCAGCACCTTAAGGGCGGATACGCAGTATTTT. It is translated as CASTLRADTQYF.